Sequencing of this TCR beta chain was carried out in a study of T cell responses to AZD1222 COVID-19 vaccine. As concerns this clone: The antigen remains undetermined.

Germline V gene lookup returns CDR1 LGHNA and CDR2 YNFKEQ. The V end lost 0 bases, the J end lost 3 bases, and 14 bases lay between the germline ends. This CDR3 has 16 amino acids. Study-level results: Females made up more of the donors, who were largely white British, and clonal diversity may have come out too low. Spike was spanned by vaccine-associated CD4 TCRs, with dominance at 160-218 and 743-854.

Repertoires were generated with immunoSEQ multiplex PCR, while TCRdb's copy carries only in-frame clones and drops some. The table shows about 110,000 clones, with around 90% occurring only once. The V gene is TRBV4-2, the J gene TRBJ1-1; D is ambiguous. The source of this sequence is an adult in good health. The source material was peripheral blood, sampled on day 0 of AZD1222 vaccination. This CDR3 is CASSQDMTSVYTEAFF. DNA for the CDR3: TGTGCCAGCAGCCAAGATATGACTTCGGTATACACTGAAGCTTTCTTT.